The clone carrying this T cell receptor (beta chain) appeared a few times. These data belong to a study of T cells in Graves' hyperthyroidism and ophthalmopathy. Study information: Peripheral blood was secured at the point of initial diagnosis, before any treatment.

Amplification of TCR beta CDR3 regions was performed using RNA transcripts as template. The HTBI primer set served for first-round RT-PCR of the TCR CDR3. TCRdb re-analysed the multiplex PCR reads in MiXCR, keeping a single row per CDR3 protein. The table records more than 300,000 distinct CDR3 sequences, 15% to 20% of them present only once. Exclusion of a patient resulted from uncontrolled infection, other autoimmune disease, pregnancy or lactation. Every diagnosis used clinical symptoms, serum thyroxine and TRAb, thyroid ultrasound and orbital computed tomography. The ends lost 3 bases at V and 5 bases at J; junction bases unmatched: 6. The CDR3 is 14 amino acids. Germline CDR1 reads LNHDA; CDR2 reads SQIVND (reference sequence).

The sample taken for sequencing was blood. This sequence joins TRBV19 and TRBJ1-1; the match to TRBD1 covers 7 bases. The sequence was obtained from a man aged 18 to 30 with Graves' ophthalmopathy. CDR3 protein: CASSMRQGGTEAFF. The CDR3 DNA reads as TGTGCCAGTAGTATGAGACAGGGAGGGACTGAAGCTTTCTTT. Combining the CDR3 with reference TRBV19 and TRBJ1-1 gives the whole variable domain DGGITQSPKYLFRKEGQNVTLSCEQNLNHDAMYWYRQDPGQGLRLIYYSQIVNDFQKGDIAEGYSVSREKKESFPLTVTSAQKNPTAFYLCASSMRQGGTEAFFGQGTRLTVV.